A selection of T cell receptor beta chains follows, all from one sample in a study of OX40 agonist ivuxolimab in advanced cancers. Profiling relied on immunoSEQ multiplex PCR, and the TCRdb table lists in-frame clones only, not all of them. The sample carries under 30,000 clones, around 76% recorded once. The material sequenced was CD4+ or CD8+ T cells sorted from blood, taken in a trial of the OX40 agonist ivuxolimab. These receptors originate from an adult with an advanced solid tumor such as melanoma, head and neck, liver or kidney cancer. Each CDR3 is given with its conserved first and last residue. Fields, in order: clone size, J gene, V gene, D gene, CDR3 protein, CDR3 DNA. D genes are given only for firm matches. Size tells how often a clone was seen (once, few, many) or the class of an expanded clone, and some rows leave it out.

once,TRBJ2-3,TRBV9,-,CASSDGSTDTQYF,TGTGCCAGCAGCGATGGGTCCACAGATACGCAGTATTTT
-,TRBJ2-2,TRBV7-6,TRBD1,CASSLSQGAAGELFF,TGTGCCAGCAGCTTAAGTCAGGGGGCGGCCGGGGAGCTGTTTTTT
few,TRBJ1-2,TRBV5-4,TRBD1,CASSVQGAYGYTF,TGTGCCAGCAGCGTACAGGGGGCGTATGGCTACACCTTC
-,TRBJ2-4,TRBV11-2,-,CASSLVGRAKNIQYF,TGTGCCAGCAGCTTAGTCGGCAGAGCCAAAAACATTCAGTACTTC
few,TRBJ1-5,TRBV19,-,CATGFGNQPQHF,TGTGCCACGGGGTTTGGCAATCAGCCCCAGCATTTT
-,TRBJ1-1,TRBV15,-,CATSRDKANTEAFF,TGTGCCACCAGCAGAGATAAGGCTAACACTGAAGCTTTCTTT
-,TRBJ2-7,TRBV27,-,CASSPGGGGSYEQYF,TGTGCCAGCAGTCCCGGGGGCGGCGGCTCCTACGAGCAGTACTTC
-,TRBJ2-5,TRBV7-8,TRBD1,CASSSTGGFQETQYF,TGTGCCAGCAGCTCGACAGGGGGTTTCCAAGAGACCCAGTACTTC
-,TRBJ2-2,TRBV2,-,CASKENTGELFF,TGTGCCAGCAAGGAGAACACCGGGGAGCTGTTTTTT
medium-sized,TRBJ1-1,TRBV4-2,-,CASSQDPGAGGNTEAFF,TGTGCCAGCAGCCAAGATCCCGGAGCGGGAGGGAACACTGAAGCTTTCTTT
-,TRBJ2-2,TRBV25-1,TRBD2,CASSVIAGGNTGELFF,TGTGCCAGCAGTGTAATAGCGGGGGGGAACACCGGGGAGCTGTTTTTT
-,TRBJ1-3,TRBV4-1,-,CASSQEVFWVSGNTIYF,TGCGCCAGCAGCCAAGAAGTTTTTTGGGTGTCTGGAAACACCATATATTTT
-,TRBJ2-7,TRBV4-1,-,CASSQVGGYEQYF,TGCGCCAGCAGCCAAGTCGGGGGTTACGAGCAGTACTTC
-,TRBJ2-7,TRBV7-9,TRBD1,CASSPRQGFSYEQYF,TGTGCCAGCAGCCCACGACAGGGATTCTCCTACGAGCAGTACTTC
-,TRBJ2-5,TRBV7-9,-,CASSRLGTQYF,TGTGCCAGCAGCCGCCTAGGGACCCAGTACTTC
-,TRBJ2-2,TRBV9,-,CASSRGVGELFF,TGTGCCAGCAGCAGGGGTGTCGGGGAGCTGTTTTTT
-,TRBJ2-3,TRBV19,TRBD1,CASSGAGGYTDTQYF,TGTGCCAGTAGTGGTGCAGGGGGTTACACAGATACGCAGTATTTT
-,TRBJ2-1,TRBV7-3,TRBD2,CASSLRTSGGPYNEQFF,TGTGCCAGCAGCCTCCGGACTAGCGGGGGCCCTTACAATGAGCAGTTCTTC
-,TRBJ2-2,TRBV4-3,-,CASSQDSQTDTGELFF,TGCGCCAGCAGCCAAGATTCACAGACGGACACCGGGGAGCTGTTTTTT
-,TRBJ1-2,TRBV7-9,-,CASSLGQGGRTF,TGTGCCAGCAGCTTAGGGCAGGGCGGGCGCACCTTC
-,TRBJ1-1,TRBV25-1,-,CASSELVGPAEAFF,TGTGCCAGCAGTGAATTGGTGGGTCCCGCTGAAGCTTTCTTT
-,TRBJ2-1,TRBV13,TRBD2,CASSFSSGGTFEQFF,TGTGCCAGCAGCTTCAGTAGCGGGGGAACCTTTGAGCAGTTCTTC
-,TRBJ2-1,TRBV7-8,TRBD2,CASSSPSGISDEQFF,TGTGCCAGCAGCTCCCCTAGCGGGATTTCCGATGAGCAGTTCTTC
-,TRBJ2-2,TRBV19,TRBD2,CASNRLADGELFF,TGTGCCAGTAACCGACTAGCGGACGGGGAGCTGTTTTTT
few,TRBJ1-5,TRBV9,-,CASSVGDVNQPQHF,TGTGCCAGCAGCGTAGGGGACGTCAATCAGCCCCAGCATTTT
-,TRBJ2-1,TRBV6-5,TRBD1,CASSPTGGGYNEQFF,TGTGCCAGCAGTCCTACAGGGGGCGGTTACAATGAGCAGTTCTTC
few,TRBJ2-7,TRBV5-5,-,CASSLDVTGYEQYF,TGTGCCAGCAGCTTGGACGTCACCGGGTACGAGCAGTACTTC
-,TRBJ2-5,TRBV11-2,-,CASSRGGGQETQYF,TGTGCCAGCAGCAGGGGGGGAGGACAAGAGACCCAGTACTTC
-,TRBJ2-3,TRBV4-3,-,CASSQATVRHTDTQYF,TGCGCCAGCAGCCAGGCGACAGTCCGACACACAGATACGCAGTATTTT
-,TRBJ2-7,TRBV7-2,-,CASSLTAAHEQYF,TGTGCCAGCAGCCTAACCGCGGCCCACGAGCAGTACTTC
-,TRBJ1-1,TRBV4-3,-,CASSPTPGSLNTEAFF,TGCGCCAGCAGCCCCACCCCGGGAAGTTTGAACACTGAAGCTTTCTTT
-,TRBJ2-1,TRBV19,TRBD2,CASSTRLAGGQNNEQFF,TGTGCCAGTAGTACCCGACTAGCGGGGGGACAGAACAATGAGCAGTTCTTC
-,TRBJ1-2,TRBV7-9,-,CASSLTGTNYGYTF,TGTGCCAGCAGCTTAACCGGGACAAACTATGGCTACACCTTC
-,TRBJ1-2,TRBV30,-,CAWSPGPGYYGYTF,TGTGCCTGGAGTCCGGGTCCCGGATACTATGGCTACACCTTC
-,TRBJ1-1,TRBV6-6,-,CASSYSNLGTEAFF,TGTGCCAGCAGTTACTCGAACCTGGGCACTGAAGCTTTCTTT
-,TRBJ2-3,TRBV7-9,-,CASTSGTPSTDTQYF,TGTGCCAGCACCTCCGGGACACCCAGCACAGATACGCAGTATTTT
-,TRBJ2-2,TRBV7-6,TRBD1,CASILGPETGGAYTGELFF,TGTGCCAGCATCCTAGGTCCGGAGACAGGGGGCGCATACACCGGGGAGCTGTTTTTT
-,TRBJ1-1,TRBV4-1,-,CASSIRAVGNTEAFF,TGCGCCAGCAGCATCCGGGCGGTGGGGAACACTGAAGCTTTCTTT
-,TRBJ2-1,TRBV5-4,TRBD2,CASSHPMTSGGYEQFF,TGTGCCAGCAGCCACCCAATGACTAGCGGGGGGTATGAGCAGTTCTTC
-,TRBJ2-2,TRBV7-6,-,CASSFPQRTGDNTGELFF,TGTGCCAGCAGCTTCCCTCAGAGGACGGGGGACAACACCGGGGAGCTGTTTTTT
-,TRBJ2-1,TRBV27,TRBD2,CASSPGASGAYNEQFF,TGTGCCAGCAGTCCCGGGGCTAGCGGGGCCTACAATGAGCAGTTCTTC
-,TRBJ2-7,TRBV2,-,CASSEASISGNYEQYF,TGTGCCAGCAGTGAAGCGAGCATTAGCGGTAACTACGAGCAGTACTTC
-,TRBJ2-7,TRBV9,-,CASSQYGTEDYEQYF,TGTGCCAGCAGCCAATACGGGACGGAAGACTACGAGCAGTACTTC
-,TRBJ2-7,TRBV15,-,CATSHSEQGSYEQYF,TGTGCCACCAGCCACTCCGAGCAGGGGTCGTACGAGCAGTACTTC
-,TRBJ2-7,TRBV7-9,TRBD1,CASSPPVGSQGDSEQYF,TGTGCCAGCAGCCCCCCCGTCGGGTCCCAGGGGGATAGCGAGCAGTACTTC
-,TRBJ1-2,TRBV6-6,-,CASSFGAGADGYTF,TGTGCCAGCAGTTTCGGCGCAGGGGCTGATGGCTACACCTTC
-,TRBJ1-2,TRBV7-6,-,CASSSLTGPYYGYTF,TGTGCCAGCAGCTCCTTGACAGGACCCTACTATGGCTACACCTTC
once,TRBJ2-5,TRBV19,TRBD2,CASSIVGGVTTQYF,TGTGCCAGTAGTATAGTCGGGGGGGTTACGACCCAGTACTTC
-,TRBJ2-7,TRBV4-3,TRBD1,CASSQEDTGGTYEQYF,TGCGCCAGCAGCCAAGAGGATACAGGGGGAACCTACGAGCAGTACTTC